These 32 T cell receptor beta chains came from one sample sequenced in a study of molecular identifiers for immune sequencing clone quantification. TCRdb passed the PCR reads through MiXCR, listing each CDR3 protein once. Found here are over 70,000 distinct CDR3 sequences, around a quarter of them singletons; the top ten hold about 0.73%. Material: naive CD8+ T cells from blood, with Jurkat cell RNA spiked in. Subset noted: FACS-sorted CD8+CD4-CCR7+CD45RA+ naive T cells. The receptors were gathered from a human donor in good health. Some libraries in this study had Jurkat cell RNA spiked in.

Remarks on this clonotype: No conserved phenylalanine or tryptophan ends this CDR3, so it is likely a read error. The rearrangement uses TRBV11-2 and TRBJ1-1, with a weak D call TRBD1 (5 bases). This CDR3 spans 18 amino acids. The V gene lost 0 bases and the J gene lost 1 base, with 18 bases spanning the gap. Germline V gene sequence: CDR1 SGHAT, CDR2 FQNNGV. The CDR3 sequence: CASSLDGNLAGKNTEAFS. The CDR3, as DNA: TGTGCCAGCAGCTTAGACGGAAACTTGGCAGGGAAGAACACTGAAGCTTTCTCT.

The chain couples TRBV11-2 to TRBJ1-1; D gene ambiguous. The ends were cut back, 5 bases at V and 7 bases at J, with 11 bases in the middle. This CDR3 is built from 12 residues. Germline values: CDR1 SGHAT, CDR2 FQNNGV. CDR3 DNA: TGTGCCAGCAGCCACATCCAGCATGAAGCTTTCTTT. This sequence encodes CASSHIQHEAFF.

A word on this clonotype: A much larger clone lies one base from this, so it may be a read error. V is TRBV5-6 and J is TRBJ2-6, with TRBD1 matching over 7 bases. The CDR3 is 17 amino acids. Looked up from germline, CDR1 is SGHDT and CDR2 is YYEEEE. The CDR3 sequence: CPSSLGDRVSGANVLTF. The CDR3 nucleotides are TGTCCCAGCAGCTTGGGAGACAGGGTGTCTGGGGCCAACGTCCTGACTTTC.

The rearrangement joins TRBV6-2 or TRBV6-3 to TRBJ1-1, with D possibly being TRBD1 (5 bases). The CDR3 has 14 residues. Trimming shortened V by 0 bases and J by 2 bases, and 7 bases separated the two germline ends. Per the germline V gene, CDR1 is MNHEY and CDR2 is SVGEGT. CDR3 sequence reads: CASSYSGLNTEAFF. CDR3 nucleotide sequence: TGTGCCAGCAGTTACTCGGGACTAAACACTGAAGCTTTCTTT.

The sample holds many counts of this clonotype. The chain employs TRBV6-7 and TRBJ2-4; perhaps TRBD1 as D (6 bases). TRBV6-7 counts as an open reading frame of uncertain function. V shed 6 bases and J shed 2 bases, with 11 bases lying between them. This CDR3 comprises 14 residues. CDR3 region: CASRTQGTKNIQYF. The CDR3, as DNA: TGTGCCAGCAGAACACAGGGAACCAAAAACATTCAGTACTTC.

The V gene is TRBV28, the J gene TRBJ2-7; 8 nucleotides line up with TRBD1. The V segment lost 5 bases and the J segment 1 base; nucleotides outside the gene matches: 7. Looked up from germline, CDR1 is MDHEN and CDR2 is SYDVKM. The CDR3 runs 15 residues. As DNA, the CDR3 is TGTGCCAGCAGTCATCCGGGACAGGAGTCCTACGAGCAGTACTTC. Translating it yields CASSHPGQESYEQYF.

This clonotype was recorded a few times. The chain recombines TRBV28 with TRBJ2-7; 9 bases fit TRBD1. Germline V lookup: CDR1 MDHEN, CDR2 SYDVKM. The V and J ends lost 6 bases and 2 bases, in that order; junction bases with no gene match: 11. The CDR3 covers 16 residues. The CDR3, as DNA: TGTGCCAGCAGAACAACCGGGACAGGGATTACCTACGAGCAGTACTTC. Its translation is CASRTTGTGITYEQYF.

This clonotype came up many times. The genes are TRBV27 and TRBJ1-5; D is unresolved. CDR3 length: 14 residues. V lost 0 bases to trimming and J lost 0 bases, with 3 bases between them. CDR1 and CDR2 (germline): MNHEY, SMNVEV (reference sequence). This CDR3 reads CASSLSGSNQPQHF. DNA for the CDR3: TGTGCCAGCAGTTTATCCGGTAGCAATCAGCCCCAGCATTTT.

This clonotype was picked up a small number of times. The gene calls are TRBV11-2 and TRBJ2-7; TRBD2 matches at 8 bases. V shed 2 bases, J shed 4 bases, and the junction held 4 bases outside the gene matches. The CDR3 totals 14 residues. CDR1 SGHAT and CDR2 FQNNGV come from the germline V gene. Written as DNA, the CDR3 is TGTGCCAGCAGCTTAAACGGGGGGGCATACGAGCAGTACTTC. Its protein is CASSLNGGAYEQYF.

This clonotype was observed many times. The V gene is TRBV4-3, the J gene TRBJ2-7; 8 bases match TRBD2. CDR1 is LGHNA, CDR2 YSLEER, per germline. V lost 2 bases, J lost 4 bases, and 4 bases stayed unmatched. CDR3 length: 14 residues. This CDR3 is CASSQSVAGYEQYF. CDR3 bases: TGCGCCAGCAGCCAAAGCGTAGCGGGGTACGAGCAGTACTTC.

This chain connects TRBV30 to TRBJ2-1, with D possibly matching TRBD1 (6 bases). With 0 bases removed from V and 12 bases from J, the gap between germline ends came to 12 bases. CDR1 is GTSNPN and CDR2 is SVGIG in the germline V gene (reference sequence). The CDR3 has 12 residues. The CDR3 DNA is TGTGCCTGGAGTGTACTGGGGGCCCTGCAGTTCTTC. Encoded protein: CAWSVLGALQFF.

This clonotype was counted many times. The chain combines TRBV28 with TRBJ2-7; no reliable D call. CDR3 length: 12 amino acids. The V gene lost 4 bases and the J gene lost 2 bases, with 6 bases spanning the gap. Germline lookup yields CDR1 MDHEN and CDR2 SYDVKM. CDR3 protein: CASSYSAYEQYF. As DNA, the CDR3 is TGTGCCAGCAGTTATTCGGCCTACGAGCAGTACTTC.

CDR3 DNA sequence: TGTGCCAGCAGCCCCCCTGGACAGAGCACAGATACGCAGTATTTT. Encoded protein: CASSPPGQSTDTQYF. The rearrangement links TRBV12-3 or TRBV12-4 to TRBJ2-3, with D possibly being TRBD1 (6 bases). The V gene lost 6 bases and the J gene lost 0 bases, with 13 bases spanning the gap. This CDR3 has 15 amino acids.

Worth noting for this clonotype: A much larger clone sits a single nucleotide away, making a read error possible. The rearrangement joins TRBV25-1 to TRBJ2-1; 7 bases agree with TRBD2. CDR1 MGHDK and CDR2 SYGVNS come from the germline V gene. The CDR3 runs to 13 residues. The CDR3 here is CASSEGGRNGQFF. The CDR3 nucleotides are TGTGCCAGCAGTGAGGGAGGGAGGAATGGGCAGTTCTTC.

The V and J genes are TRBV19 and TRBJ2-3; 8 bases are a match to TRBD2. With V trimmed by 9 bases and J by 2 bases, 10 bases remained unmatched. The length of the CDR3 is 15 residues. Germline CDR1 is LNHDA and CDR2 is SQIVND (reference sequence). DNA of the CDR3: TGTGCCAGCGGTCGGCTAGCGGGCACCACAGATACGCAGTATTTT. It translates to CASGRLAGTTDTQYF.

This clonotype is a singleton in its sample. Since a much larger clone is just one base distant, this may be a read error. The CDR3 DNA sequence: TGTACCAGCAGTTACTCGAATACATACAAGCATTTT. Its protein is CTSSYSNTYKHF. The rearrangement joins TRBV6-2 or TRBV6-3 to TRBJ1-5; D call uncertain. Germline CDR1 is MNHEY and CDR2 is SVGEGT. CDR3 length: 12 residues.

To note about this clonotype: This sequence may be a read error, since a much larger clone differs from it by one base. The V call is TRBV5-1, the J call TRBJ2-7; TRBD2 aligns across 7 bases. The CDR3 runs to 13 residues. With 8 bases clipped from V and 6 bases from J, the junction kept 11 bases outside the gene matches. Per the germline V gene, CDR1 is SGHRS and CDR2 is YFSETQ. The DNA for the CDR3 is TGCGCCAGGGCGGCGGGAGCGGGTTCCGAGCAGTACTTC. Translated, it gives CARAAGAGSEQYF. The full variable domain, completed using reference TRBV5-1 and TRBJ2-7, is KAGVTQTPRYLIKTRGQQVTLSCSPISGHRSVSWYQQTPGQGLQFLFEYFSETQRNKGNFPGRFSGRQFSNSRSEMNVSTLELGDSALYLCARAAGAGSEQYFGPGTRLTVT.

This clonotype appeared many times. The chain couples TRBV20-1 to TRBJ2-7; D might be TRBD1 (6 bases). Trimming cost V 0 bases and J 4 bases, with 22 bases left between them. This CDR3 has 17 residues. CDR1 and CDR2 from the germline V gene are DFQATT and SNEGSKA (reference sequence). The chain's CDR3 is CSARDGERGTGWYEQYF. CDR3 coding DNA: TGCAGTGCTAGAGATGGGGAAAGGGGTACAGGGTGGTACGAGCAGTACTTC.

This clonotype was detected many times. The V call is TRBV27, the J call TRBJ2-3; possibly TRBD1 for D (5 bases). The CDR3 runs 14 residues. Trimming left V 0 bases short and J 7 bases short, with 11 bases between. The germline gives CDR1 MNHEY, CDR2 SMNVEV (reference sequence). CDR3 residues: CASSLSAGLHTQYF. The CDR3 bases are TGTGCCAGCAGTTTATCGGCAGGGTTACATACGCAGTATTTT.

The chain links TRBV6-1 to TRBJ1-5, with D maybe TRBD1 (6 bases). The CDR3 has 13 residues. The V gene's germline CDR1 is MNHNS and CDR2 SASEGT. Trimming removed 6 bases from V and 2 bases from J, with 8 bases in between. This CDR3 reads CASREGGNQPQHF. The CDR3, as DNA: TGTGCCAGCAGGGAGGGGGGCAATCAGCCCCAGCATTTT.

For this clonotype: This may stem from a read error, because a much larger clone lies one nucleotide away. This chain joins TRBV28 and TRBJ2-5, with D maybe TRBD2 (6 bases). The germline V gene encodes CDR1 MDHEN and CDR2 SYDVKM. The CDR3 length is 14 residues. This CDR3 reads CASSPAGRGEPQYF. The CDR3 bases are TGTGCCAGCAGTCCCGCGGGAAGGGGAGAGCCCCAGTACTTC. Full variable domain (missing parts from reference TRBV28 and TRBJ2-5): DVKVTQSSRYLVKRTGEKVFLECVQDMDHENMFWYRQDPGLGLRLIYFSYDVKMKEKGDIPEGYSVSREKKERFSLILESASTNQTSMYLCASSPAGRGEPQYFGPGTRLLVL.

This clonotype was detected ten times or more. Here the CDR3 DNA reads TGTGCCAGCAGCCCTGGGACAGGGACGGGTCAGCCCCAGCATTTT. This translates into CASSPGTGTGQPQHF. The V call is TRBV7-6, the J call TRBJ1-5; the match to TRBD1 covers 9 bases. Germline V gene sequence: CDR1 SGHVS, CDR2 FNYEAQ. CDR3 length: 15 residues. After removal of 5 bases from V and 6 bases from J, the junction contained 8 bases not matched to a gene.

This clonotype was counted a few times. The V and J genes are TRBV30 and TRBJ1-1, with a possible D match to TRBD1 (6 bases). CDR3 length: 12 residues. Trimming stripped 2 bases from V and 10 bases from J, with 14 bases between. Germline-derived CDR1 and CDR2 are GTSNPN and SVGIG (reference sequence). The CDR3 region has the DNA TGTGCCTGGAGTACCCTAACAGGGAGAGCTTTCTTT. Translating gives CAWSTLTGRAFF.

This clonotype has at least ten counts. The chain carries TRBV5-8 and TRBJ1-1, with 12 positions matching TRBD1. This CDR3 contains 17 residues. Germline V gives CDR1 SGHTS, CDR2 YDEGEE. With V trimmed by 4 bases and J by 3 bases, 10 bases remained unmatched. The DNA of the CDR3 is TGTGCCAGCAGCCTCCGGGACAGGGGGCTGGCGTACACTGAAGCTTTCTTT. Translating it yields CASSLRDRGLAYTEAFF.

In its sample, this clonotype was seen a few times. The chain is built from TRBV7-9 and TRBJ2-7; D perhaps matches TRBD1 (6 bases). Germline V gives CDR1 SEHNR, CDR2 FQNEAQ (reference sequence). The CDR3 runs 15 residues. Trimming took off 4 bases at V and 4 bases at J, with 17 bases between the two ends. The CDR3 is CASSSDRQGVYEQYF. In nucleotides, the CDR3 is TGTGCCAGCAGCTCCGACAGGCAAGGGGTGTACGAGCAGTACTTC.

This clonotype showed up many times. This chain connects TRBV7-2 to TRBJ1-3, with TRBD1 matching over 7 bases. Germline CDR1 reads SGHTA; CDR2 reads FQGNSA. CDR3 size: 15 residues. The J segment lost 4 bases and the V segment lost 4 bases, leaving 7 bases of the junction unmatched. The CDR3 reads CASSSDRVWGNTIYF. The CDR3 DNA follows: TGTGCCAGCAGCTCCGACAGGGTCTGGGGAAACACCATATATTTT. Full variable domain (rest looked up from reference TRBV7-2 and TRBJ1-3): GAGVSQSPSNKVTEKGKDVELRCDPISGHTALYWYRQSLGQGLEFLIYFQGNSAPDKSGLPSDRFSAERTGGSVSTLTIQRTQQEDSAVYLCASSSDRVWGNTIYFGEGSWLTVV.

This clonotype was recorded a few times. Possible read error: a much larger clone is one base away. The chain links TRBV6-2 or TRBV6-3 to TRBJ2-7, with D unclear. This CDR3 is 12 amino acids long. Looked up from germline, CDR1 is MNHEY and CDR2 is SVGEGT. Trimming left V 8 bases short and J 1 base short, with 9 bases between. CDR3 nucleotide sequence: TGTGCCAGCCGCCCCAGGTCCTACGAGCAGTACTTC. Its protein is CASRPRSYEQYF.

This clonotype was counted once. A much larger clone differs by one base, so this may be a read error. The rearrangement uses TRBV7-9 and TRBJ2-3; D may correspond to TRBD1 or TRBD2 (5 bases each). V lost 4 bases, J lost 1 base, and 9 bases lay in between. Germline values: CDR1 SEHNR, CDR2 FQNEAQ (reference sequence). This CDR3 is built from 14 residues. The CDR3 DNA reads TGTGCCAGCAGCTCCGGGGCAGGCACAGATACGCAGTATTTT. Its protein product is CASSSGAGTDTQYF.

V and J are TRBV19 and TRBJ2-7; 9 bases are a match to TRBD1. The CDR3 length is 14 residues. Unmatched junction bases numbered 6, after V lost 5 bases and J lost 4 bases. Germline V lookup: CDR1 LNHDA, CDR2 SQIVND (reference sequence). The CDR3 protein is CASSFAGTGYEQYF. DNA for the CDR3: TGTGCCAGTAGTTTCGCCGGGACAGGGTACGAGCAGTACTTC.

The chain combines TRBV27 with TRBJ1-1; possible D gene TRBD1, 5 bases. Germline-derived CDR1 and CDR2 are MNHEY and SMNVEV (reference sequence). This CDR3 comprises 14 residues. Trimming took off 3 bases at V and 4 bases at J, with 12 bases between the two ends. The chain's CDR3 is CASSLIPRATEAFF. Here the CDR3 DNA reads TGTGCCAGCAGTTTGATCCCCAGGGCCACTGAAGCTTTCTTT.

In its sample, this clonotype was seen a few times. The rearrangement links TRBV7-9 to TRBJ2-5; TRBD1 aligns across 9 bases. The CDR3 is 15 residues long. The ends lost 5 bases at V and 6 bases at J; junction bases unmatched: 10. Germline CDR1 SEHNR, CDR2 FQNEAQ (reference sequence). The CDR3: CASSHRGPDDQTQYF. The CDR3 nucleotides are TGTGCCAGCAGCCACAGGGGGCCAGACGATCAGACCCAGTACTTC. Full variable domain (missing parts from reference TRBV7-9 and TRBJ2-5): DTGVSQNPRHKITKRGQNVTFRCDPISEHNRLYWYRQTLGQGPEFLTYFQNEAQLEKSRLLSDRFSAERPKGSFSTLEIQRTEQGDSAMYLCASSHRGPDDQTQYFGPGTRLLVL.

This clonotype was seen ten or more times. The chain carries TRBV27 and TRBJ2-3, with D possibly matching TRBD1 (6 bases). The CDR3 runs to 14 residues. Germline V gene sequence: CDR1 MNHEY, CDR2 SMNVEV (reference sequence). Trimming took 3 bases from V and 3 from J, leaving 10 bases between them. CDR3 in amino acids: CASSFGGLTDTQYF. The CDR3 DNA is TGTGCCAGCAGTTTTGGGGGCCTTACAGATACGCAGTATTTT.